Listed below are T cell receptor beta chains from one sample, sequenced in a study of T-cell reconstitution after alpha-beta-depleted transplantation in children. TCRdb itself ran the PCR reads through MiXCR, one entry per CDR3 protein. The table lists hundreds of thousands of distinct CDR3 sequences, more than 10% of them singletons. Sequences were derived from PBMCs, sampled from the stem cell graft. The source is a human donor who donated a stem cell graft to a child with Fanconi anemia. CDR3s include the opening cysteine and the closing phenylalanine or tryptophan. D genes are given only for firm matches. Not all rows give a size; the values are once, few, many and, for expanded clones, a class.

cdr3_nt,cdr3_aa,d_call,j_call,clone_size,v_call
TGCGCCAGCAGCGCACCCAGAGCTACGCAGTATTTT,CASSAPRATQYF,NA,TRBJ2-3,few,TRBV5-1
TGTGCCAGCAGCCCATTTGGGATTTTGGTAAATGAGCAGTTCTTC,CASSPFGILVNEQFF,NA,TRBJ2-1,NA,TRBV14
TGCGCCAGCAGCCTACTCCCTGGGAAGTACACTGAAGCTTTCTTT,CASSLLPGKYTEAFF,NA,TRBJ1-1,NA,TRBV5-1
TGCAGCGTCCCCCTGCGGGGTTCGAACACCGGGGAGCTGTTTTTT,CSVPLRGSNTGELFF,NA,TRBJ2-2,NA,TRBV29-1
TGCGCCAGCAGCTTGGTACCGGGCACTGAAGCTTTCTTT,CASSLVPGTEAFF,NA,TRBJ1-1,many,TRBV5-1
TGCGCCAGCACGTCCGGGACTAGAGCTGGAGATACGCAGTATTTT,CASTSGTRAGDTQYF,TRBD2,TRBJ2-3,few,TRBV5-1
TGCGCCAGCAGCTTGGGTGGGGGGCGAGGCACTGAAGCTTTCTTT,CASSLGGGRGTEAFF,NA,TRBJ1-1,many,TRBV5-1
TGCAGCGTATACAGGGATTCGGGGACCAATGAGCAGTTCTTC,CSVYRDSGTNEQFF,NA,TRBJ2-1,few,TRBV29-1
TGCGCCAGCAGCGAACAAGGGGAAAAACTGTTTTTT,CASSEQGEKLFF,NA,TRBJ1-4,NA,TRBV5-1
TGTGCCAGCAGTTTGGGGGTGGGTAGCGGGGGCCAAGGTGACAATGAGCAGTTCTTC,CASSLGVGSGGQGDNEQFF,TRBD2,TRBJ2-1,NA,TRBV12-3/TRBV12-4
TGTGCCAGCAGTCCCCTGGACAGGGGGGTTTCAGATACGCAGTATTTT,CASSPLDRGVSDTQYF,TRBD1,TRBJ2-3,few,TRBV12-3/TRBV12-4
TGTGCCAGCAGTCCCCTTGGGGGAGAGCGCACATACAATGAGCAGTTCTTC,CASSPLGGERTYNEQFF,NA,TRBJ2-1,many,TRBV6-1
TGTGCCAGCAGCTTATTTAGCGAGGGAAACAATGAGCAGTTCTTC,CASSLFSEGNNEQFF,NA,TRBJ2-1,many,TRBV7-2
TGTGCCAGCAGCAAGGGACAGCTCAATAATGAAAAACTGTTTTTT,CASSKGQLNNEKLFF,TRBD1,TRBJ1-4,NA,TRBV5-6
TGTGCCAGCAGCACCGGGACCCCGGCCCACACAGATACGCAGTATTTT,CASSTGTPAHTDTQYF,NA,TRBJ2-3,NA,TRBV12-3/TRBV12-4
TGTGCCAGCAGTTTAATGCGGGGGTGGAATGAGCAGTTCTTC,CASSLMRGWNEQFF,TRBD2,TRBJ2-1,many,TRBV28